Following are 32 T cell receptor beta chains from one sample sequenced in a study of T cell responses to AZD1222 COVID-19 vaccine. This table comes from immunoSEQ multiplex PCR, and its TCRdb copy is limited to in-frame clones, with some not included. Of roughly 77,000 clones listed, about nine tenths were seen once; the top ten hold 3% to 3.5%. The input for sequencing was peripheral blood, taken 28 days after the second AZD1222 dose. All receptors come from an adult who received the AZD1222 COVID-19 vaccine.

This chain joins TRBV19 and TRBJ1-1, with D tentatively TRBD1 (5 bases). V shed 7 bases and J shed 8 bases, with 17 bases lying between them. In germline, CDR1 is LNHDA, CDR2 SQIVND (reference sequence). This CDR3 has 13 amino acids. The CDR3 DNA reads TGTGCCAGTAAAGAGGGGTCCCTTTCAGAAGCTTTCTTT. It yields the protein CASKEGSLSEAFF.

The J gene is TRBJ2-7, the V gene TRBV6-2 or TRBV6-3; no clear D gene. Per the germline V gene, CDR1 is MNHEY and CDR2 is SVGEGT. Trimming shortened V by 5 bases and J by 3 bases, and 8 bases separated the two germline ends. The CDR3 is 12 amino acids. CDR3 amino acids: CASSTVDYEQYF. DNA for the CDR3: TGTGCCAGCAGTACGGTTGACTACGAGCAGTACTTC.

The chain employs TRBV11-3 and TRBJ2-2; 10 nucleotides line up with TRBD2. After removal of 6 bases from V and 7 bases from J, the junction contained 11 bases not matched to a gene. Germline CDR1 reads SGHNT; CDR2 reads YENEEA. The CDR3 has 16 residues. The CDR3 region is CASRPVAGGRFGELFF. CDR3 sequence (DNA): TGTGCCAGCAGACCAGTAGCGGGAGGTCGCTTCGGGGAGCTGTTTTTT.

This sequence joins TRBV29-1 and TRBJ1-1; 7 bases are shared with TRBD1. The CDR3 has 12 amino acids. The junction had 5 bases not matched to a gene; V was cut back by 6 bases and J by 4 bases. Germline-derived CDR1 and CDR2 are SQVTM and ANQGSEA. The CDR3: CSVEDRLTEAFF. DNA of the CDR3: TGCAGCGTCGAGGACAGGCTCACTGAAGCTTTCTTT.

The chain joins TRBV11-3 to TRBJ2-1, with D unresolved. V was pared by 6 bases and J by 5 bases, with 14 bases between. CDR1 and CDR2 from the germline V gene are SGHNT and YENEEA. The CDR3 is 14 amino acids. In DNA, the CDR3 is TGTGCCAGCAGGTTGAGCTTTGTGGACAATGAGCAGTTCTTC. This gives the protein CASRLSFVDNEQFF. Full variable domain (missing parts from reference TRBV11-3 and TRBJ2-1): EAGVVQSPRYKIIEKKQPVAFWCNPISGHNTLYWYLQNLGQGPELLIRYENEEAVDDSQLPKDRFSAERLKGVDSTLKIQPAELGDSAVYLCASRLSFVDNEQFFGPGTRLTVL.

V is TRBV18 and J is TRBJ2-7; 10 bases match TRBD1. The CDR3 consists of 16 residues. The ends lost 0 bases at V and 2 bases at J; junction bases unmatched: 4. CDR1 is KGHSH and CDR2 is LQKENI in the germline V gene. CDR3 loop: CASSPPAGQGAYEQYF. Written as DNA, the CDR3 is TGTGCCAGCTCACCACCTGCAGGACAGGGGGCCTACGAGCAGTACTTC. Full variable domain (outside the CDR3, taken from reference TRBV18 and TRBJ2-7): NAGVMQNPRHLVRRRGQEARLRCSPMKGHSHVYWYRQLPEEGLKFMVYLQKENIIDESGMPKERFSAEFPKEGPSILRIQQVVRGDSAAYFCASSPPAGQGAYEQYFGPGTRLTVT.

The V and J genes are TRBV6-1 and TRBJ1-2, with D hard to call. Germline loops: CDR1 MNHNS, CDR2 SASEGT. V lost 1 base and J lost 6, with 12 bases in between. The CDR3 runs 14 residues. The CDR3: CASSEVWGGNGYTF. Here the CDR3 DNA reads TGTGCCAGCAGTGAAGTCTGGGGTGGCAATGGCTACACCTTC.

The chain carries TRBV18 and TRBJ2-5; D uncertain. CDR3 length equals 15 residues. Trimming shortened V by 3 bases and J by 5 bases, and 16 bases separated the two germline ends. The germline V gene has CDR1 KGHSH and CDR2 LQKENI. CDR3 bases: TGTGCCAGCTCACCGGCTAGTAGGGTCCGGGAGACCCAGTACTTC. It yields the protein CASSPASRVRETQYF.

The chain couples TRBV5-4 to TRBJ2-3; 7 bases fit TRBD1. J was trimmed by 2 bases and V by 7 bases; bases with no gene match: 4. The germline gives CDR1 SGHNT, CDR2 YYREEE (reference sequence). This CDR3 spans 13 amino acids. Here the CDR3 DNA reads TGTGCCAGCCGGGACAGAACCACAGATACGCAGTATTTT. Amino acids: CASRDRTTDTQYF.

This clone was recorded once. The chain has TRBV21-1 and TRBJ2-7; TRBD1, the D gene given by the table, was not confirmed from the DNA. TRBV21-1 is noted as a pseudogene. The CDR3 length is 19 residues. The CDR3 here is CASSKLPRPPGRDCYEQYF. The DNA of the CDR3 is TGTGCCAGCAGCAAGCTCCCCAGGCCCCCAGGGCGTGACTGCTACGAGCAGTACTTC.

V usage is TRBV5-4 and J usage is TRBJ2-1; TRBD2 agrees at 11 bases. The CDR3 consists of 15 residues. Germline V gene sequence: CDR1 SGHNT, CDR2 YYREEE (reference sequence). Trimming cost V 4 bases and J 6 bases; bases outside gene matches: 6. CDR3 DNA sequence: TGTGCCAGCAGCCTAGGGACTAGCGGTACCAATGAGCAGTTCTTC. It specifies CASSLGTSGTNEQFF.

V is TRBV10-1 and J is TRBJ2-7; D gene ambiguous. The CDR3 spans 15 residues. Germline loops: CDR1 WNHNN, CDR2 SYGVQD (reference sequence). V gave up 7 bases and J gave up 0 bases, with 16 bases separating them. In DNA, the CDR3 is TGCGCCAGCAACGTCGACATCAGGAGCTCCTACGAGCAGTACTTC. Its protein product is CASNVDIRSSYEQYF.

The rearrangement links TRBV9 to TRBJ2-3, with D possibly matching TRBD1 (5 bases). V was cut by 7 bases and J by 3 bases, with 18 bases left in between. Germline V gene data show CDR1 as SGDLS and CDR2 as YYNGEE. The CDR3 covers 15 residues. The CDR3 is CASGADGRRTDTQYF. CDR3 coding DNA: TGTGCCAGCGGGGCCGACGGTCGGAGAACAGATACGCAGTATTTT.

The chain carries TRBV5-1 and TRBJ1-2; 10 nucleotides agree with TRBD1. The CDR3 runs 14 residues. Trimming cost V 4 bases and J 6 bases; bases outside gene matches: 6. Germline V CDR1 and CDR2: SGHRS, YFSETQ. The CDR3 sequence: CASSLETGGHGYTF. The CDR3 DNA reads TGCGCCAGCAGCCTGGAGACAGGGGGCCATGGCTACACCTTC.

V gene TRBV27 combines with J gene TRBJ2-3, with 7 bases that match TRBD1. The V gene end was trimmed by 2 bases and the J gene end by 9 bases; junction bases not matched to a gene: 2. Germline-derived CDR1 and CDR2 are MNHEY and SMNVEV (reference sequence). The CDR3 covers 12 residues. The CDR3 DNA follows: TGTGCCAGCAGTTTACCGGGACAGACGCAGTATTTT. It specifies CASSLPGQTQYF.

The chain uses TRBV5-4 and TRBJ1-1; TRBD1 might be the D (5 bases). The ends were cut back, 4 bases at V and 6 bases at J, with 16 bases in the middle. The CDR3 is made up of 14 amino acids. Germline CDR1 reads SGHNT; CDR2 reads YYREEE (reference sequence). DNA for the CDR3: TGTGCCAGCAGCCTCCAGGGAGGCTCGGCTGAAGCTTTCTTT. Translating it yields CASSLQGGSAEAFF.

The J gene is TRBJ1-5, the V gene TRBV24-1; D is unclear. There are 12 residues in the CDR3. The germline V and J ends were trimmed by 4 bases and 5 bases, with 5 bases remaining between them. CDR1 is KGHDR, CDR2 SFDVKD, per germline. Here the CDR3 DNA reads TGTGCCACCAGTGACGAACATCAGCCCCAGCATTTT. As protein: CATSDEHQPQHF.

The chain combines TRBV12-3 or TRBV12-4 with TRBJ1-1, with D unclear. V lost 3 bases, J lost 4 bases, and 6 bases lay in between. The CDR3 sequence is 12 residues long. The CDR3 reads CASSLALTEAFF. The CDR3 DNA is TGTGCCAGCAGTTTGGCCCTCACTGAAGCTTTCTTT.

This chain joins TRBV12-3 or TRBV12-4 and TRBJ1-3; D gene uncertain. The V end was cut by 2 bases, the J end by 4 bases, with 6 bases between. The CDR3 consists of 13 residues. The CDR3 nucleotides are TGTGCCAGCAGTTTAACAGACGGAAACACCATATATTTT. Protein sequence: CASSLTDGNTIYF.

The CDR3 nucleotides are TGTGCCTGGATGGCTGGGGCCAACGTCCTGACTTTC. Translating it yields CAWMAGANVLTF. The rearrangement links TRBV30 to TRBJ2-6, with unresolved D. The CDR3 is 12 residues long. Trimming stripped 4 bases from V and 2 bases from J, with 3 bases between. Looked up from germline, CDR1 is GTSNPN and CDR2 is SVGIG (reference sequence).

CDR3 sequence: CASSEGLAGGNYEQYF. Written as DNA, the CDR3 is TGTGCCAGCAGTGAAGGGTTAGCGGGAGGTAACTACGAGCAGTACTTC. The V gene is TRBV6-1, the J gene TRBJ2-7; 10 nucleotides line up with TRBD2. CDR1 is MNHNS, CDR2 SASEGT, per germline. The CDR3 is 16 residues long. J gave up 3 bases and V 1 base, and 6 bases lay outside the gene matches.

This rearrangement joins TRBV10-3 to TRBJ2-1; no clear D. The CDR3 extends over 14 amino acids. Germline CDR1 ENHRY, CDR2 SYGVKD. Trimming took off 11 bases at V and 4 bases at J, with 18 bases between the two ends. Here the CDR3 DNA reads TGTGCCGTAGCCCACACAGACATATACAATGAGCAGTTCTTC. Translation gives CAVAHTDIYNEQFF.

Of note for this clone: A read error may produce the germline difference seen at one junction end. The gene calls are TRBV11-2 and TRBJ2-6; tentative D call: TRBD2 (5 bases). CDR1 and CDR2 from the germline V gene are SGHAT and FQNNGV. The CDR3 sequence is 15 residues long. CDR3 sequence: CATRGVSSRANVLTF. In DNA form, the CDR3 reads TGTGCCACTCGGGGAGTAAGCTCTAGGGCCAACGTCCTGACTTTC.

The chain carries TRBV24-1 and TRBJ2-1, with D unclear. The CDR3 extends over 12 amino acids. Per the germline V gene, CDR1 is KGHDR and CDR2 is SFDVKD. Trimming removed 0 bases from V and 9 bases from J, with 5 bases in between. CDR3 protein: CATSDLLGEQFF. The CDR3 DNA reads TGTGCCACCAGTGATTTGTTAGGTGAGCAGTTCTTC.

V gene TRBV2 combines with J gene TRBJ1-1; tentative D call: TRBD1 (6 bases). V gave up 4 bases and J gave up 1 base, with 16 bases separating them. Germline CDR1 is SNHLY and CDR2 is FYNNEI. This CDR3 has 16 amino acids. Here the CDR3 reads CASSAGTGTSNTEAFF. For the CDR3, the DNA is TGTGCCAGCAGTGCTGGAACCGGGACATCGAACACTGAAGCTTTCTTT.

This chain links TRBV5-4 with TRBJ1-6, with 7 bases lining up with TRBD1. CDR3 length equals 14 residues. Germline lookup yields CDR1 SGHNT and CDR2 YYREEE (reference sequence). With V trimmed by 4 bases and J by 6 bases, 4 bases remained unmatched. CDR3 region: CASSRQGTNSPLHF. The DNA for the CDR3 is TGTGCCAGCAGCAGACAGGGAACTAATTCACCCCTCCACTTT.

The chain employs TRBV7-6 and TRBJ2-3, with D possibly being TRBD1 or TRBD2 (6 bases each). V dropped 3 bases and J dropped 2 bases, with 12 bases sitting between them. This CDR3 region has 15 residues. Looked up from germline, CDR1 is SGHVS and CDR2 is FNYEAQ. The CDR3 region has the DNA TGTGCCAGCAGCTTGGGGGGCGGTGTCACAGATACGCAGTATTTT. Translation gives CASSLGGGVTDTQYF.

The chain combines TRBV27 with TRBJ1-1; 9 bases align to TRBD1. The CDR3 sequence is 15 residues long. The J segment lost 4 bases and the V segment lost 5 bases, leaving 8 bases of the junction unmatched. CDR1 is MNHEY, CDR2 SMNVEV, per germline (reference sequence). CDR3 protein: CASSPKGTGTTEAFF. CDR3 nucleotide sequence: TGTGCCAGCAGTCCTAAGGGGACAGGGACCACTGAAGCTTTCTTT.

V usage is TRBV5-1 and J usage is TRBJ2-5, with unresolved D. The CDR3 runs 14 residues. Trimming left V 5 bases short and J 5 bases short, with 16 bases between. Germline values: CDR1 SGHRS, CDR2 YFSETQ. CDR3 nucleotide sequence: TGCGCCAGCAGGTCCGGCCGAGTCTTGGAGACCCAGTACTTC. Its protein is CASRSGRVLETQYF. Variable domain in full (rest from reference TRBV5-1 and TRBJ2-5): KAGVTQTPRYLIKTRGQQVTLSCSPISGHRSVSWYQQTPGQGLQFLFEYFSETQRNKGNFPGRFSGRQFSNSRSEMNVSTLELGDSALYLCASRSGRVLETQYFGPGTRLLVL.

This clone appeared once. The J gene is TRBJ2-1, the V gene TRBV6-2 or TRBV6-3, with 9 bases fitting TRBD1. From germline, CDR1 is MNHEY and CDR2 SVGEGT. J gave up 0 bases and V 5 bases, and 5 bases lay outside the gene matches. The CDR3 runs to 16 residues. The CDR3 nucleotides are TGTGCCAGCAGTGGGGACAGGGCGACCTCCTACAATGAGCAGTTCTTC. Amino acid sequence: CASSGDRATSYNEQFF.

The CDR3 coding sequence is TGTGCCAGCAGCGTAGACGGGGGCCTCTTTAATGAGCAGTTCTTC. Translation: CASSVDGGLFNEQFF. This rearrangement joins TRBV9 to TRBJ2-1; the D gene could be TRBD1 or TRBD2 (6 bases each). V was trimmed by 0 bases and J by 7 bases, leaving 14 bases between them. The germline gives CDR1 SGDLS, CDR2 YYNGEE. This CDR3 is built from 15 residues.

The genes are TRBV6-4 and TRBJ2-2; 10 bases agree with TRBD1. Germline-derived CDR1 and CDR2 are MRHNA and SNTAGT. V lost 3 bases, J lost 6 bases, and 10 bases stayed unmatched. The CDR3 is made up of 17 amino acids. CDR3 residues: CASSDRPGQGLAGELFF. CDR3 coding DNA: TGTGCCAGCAGTGATCGTCCGGGACAGGGGCTTGCCGGGGAGCTGTTTTTT.